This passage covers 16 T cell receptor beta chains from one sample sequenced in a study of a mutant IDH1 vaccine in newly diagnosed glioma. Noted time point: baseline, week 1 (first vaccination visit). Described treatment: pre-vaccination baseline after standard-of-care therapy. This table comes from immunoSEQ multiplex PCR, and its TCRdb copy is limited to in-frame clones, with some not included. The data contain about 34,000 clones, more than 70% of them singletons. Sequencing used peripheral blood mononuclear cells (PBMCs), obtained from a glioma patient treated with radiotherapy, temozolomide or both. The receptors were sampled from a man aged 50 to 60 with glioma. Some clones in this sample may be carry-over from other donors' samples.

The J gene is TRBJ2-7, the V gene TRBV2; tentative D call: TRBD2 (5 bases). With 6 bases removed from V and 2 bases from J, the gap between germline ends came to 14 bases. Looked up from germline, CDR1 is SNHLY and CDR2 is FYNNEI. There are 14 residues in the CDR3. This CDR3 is CASSPAGNPYEQYF. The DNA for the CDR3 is TGTGCCAGCAGCCCTGCCGGGAACCCCTACGAGCAGTACTTC.

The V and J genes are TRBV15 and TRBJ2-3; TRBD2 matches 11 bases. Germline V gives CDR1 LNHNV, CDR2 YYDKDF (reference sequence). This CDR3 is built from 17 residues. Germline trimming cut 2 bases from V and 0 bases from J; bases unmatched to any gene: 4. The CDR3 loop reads CATSRLGLAESTDTQYF. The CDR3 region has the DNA TGTGCCACCAGCAGATTGGGACTAGCGGAGAGCACAGATACGCAGTATTTT.

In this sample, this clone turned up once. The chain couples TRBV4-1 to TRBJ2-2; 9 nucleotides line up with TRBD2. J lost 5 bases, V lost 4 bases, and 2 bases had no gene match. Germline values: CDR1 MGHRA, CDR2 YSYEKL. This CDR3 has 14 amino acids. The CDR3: CASSRLAGTGELFF. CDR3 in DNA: TGCGCCAGCAGCCGGCTAGCGGGAACCGGGGAGCTGTTTTTT.

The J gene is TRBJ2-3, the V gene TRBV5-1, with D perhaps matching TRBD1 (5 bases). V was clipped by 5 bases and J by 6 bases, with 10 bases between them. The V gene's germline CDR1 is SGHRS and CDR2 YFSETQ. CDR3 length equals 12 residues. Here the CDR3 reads CASSPDSDTQYF. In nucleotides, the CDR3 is TGCGCCAGCAGTCCCGACAGTGATACGCAGTATTTT.

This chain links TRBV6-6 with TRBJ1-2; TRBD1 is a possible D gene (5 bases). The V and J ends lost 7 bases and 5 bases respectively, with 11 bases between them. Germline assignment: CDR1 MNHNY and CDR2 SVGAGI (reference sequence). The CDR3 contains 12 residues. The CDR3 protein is CASTSGAYGYTF. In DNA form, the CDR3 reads TGTGCCAGCACCTCTGGGGCGTATGGCTACACCTTC.

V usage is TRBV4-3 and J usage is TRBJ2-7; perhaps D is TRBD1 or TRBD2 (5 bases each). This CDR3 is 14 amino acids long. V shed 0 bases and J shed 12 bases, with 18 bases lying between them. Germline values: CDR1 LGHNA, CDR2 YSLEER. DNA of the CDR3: TGCGCCAGCAGCCAAGAACTAGGGAACGGGGCTCGGTACTTC. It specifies CASSQELGNGARYF.

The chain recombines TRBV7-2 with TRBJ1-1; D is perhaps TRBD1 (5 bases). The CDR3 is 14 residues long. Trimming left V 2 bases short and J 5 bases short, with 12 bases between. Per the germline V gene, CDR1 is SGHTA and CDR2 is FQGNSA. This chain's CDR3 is CASSLWTSGTEAFF. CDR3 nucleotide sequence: TGTGCCAGCAGCTTATGGACATCAGGGACTGAAGCTTTCTTT.

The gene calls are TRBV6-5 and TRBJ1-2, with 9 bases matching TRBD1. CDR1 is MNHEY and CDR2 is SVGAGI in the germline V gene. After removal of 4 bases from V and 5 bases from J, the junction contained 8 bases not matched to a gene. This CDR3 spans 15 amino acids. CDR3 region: CASSSWTGAYYGYTF. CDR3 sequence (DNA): TGTGCCAGCAGTTCTTGGACAGGGGCTTATTATGGCTACACCTTC.

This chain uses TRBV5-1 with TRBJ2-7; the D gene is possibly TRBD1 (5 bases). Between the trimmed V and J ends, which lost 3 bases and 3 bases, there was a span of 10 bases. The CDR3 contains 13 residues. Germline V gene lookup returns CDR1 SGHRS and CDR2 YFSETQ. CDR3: CASSSGQNYEQYF. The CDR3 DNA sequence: TGCGCCAGCAGCTCCGGACAAAACTACGAGCAGTACTTC.

CDR3: CASSSSGSLPDEQFF. For the CDR3, the DNA is TGTGCCAGCAGTTCAAGCGGCTCCCTCCCTGATGAGCAGTTCTTC. The V call is TRBV7-9, the J call TRBJ2-1; D possibly corresponds to TRBD2 (5 bases). The CDR3 is 15 amino acids. With 6 bases removed from V and 8 bases from J, the gap between germline ends came to 20 bases. The germline CDR1 and CDR2 sequences are SEHNR and FQNEAQ (reference sequence).

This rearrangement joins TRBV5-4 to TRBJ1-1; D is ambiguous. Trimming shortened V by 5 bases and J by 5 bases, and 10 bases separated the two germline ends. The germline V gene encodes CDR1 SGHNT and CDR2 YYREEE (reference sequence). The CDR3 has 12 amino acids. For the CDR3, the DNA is TGTGCCAGCAGTCCCGCGGGGACTGAAGCTTTCTTT. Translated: CASSPAGTEAFF.

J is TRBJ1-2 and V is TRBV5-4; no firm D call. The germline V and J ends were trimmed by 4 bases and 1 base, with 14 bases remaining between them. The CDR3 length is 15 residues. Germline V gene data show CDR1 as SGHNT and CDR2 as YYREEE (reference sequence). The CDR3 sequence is CASSASLGLNYGYTF. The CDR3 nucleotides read TGTGCCAGCAGCGCATCACTCGGCCTTAACTATGGCTACACCTTC. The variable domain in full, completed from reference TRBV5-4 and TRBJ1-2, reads ETGVTQSPTHLIKTRGQQVTLRCSSQSGHNTVSWYQQALGQGPQFIFQYYREEENGRGNFPPRFSGLQFPNYSSELNVNALELDDSALYLCASSASLGLNYGYTFGSGTRLTVV.

The CDR3 spells CATRGQLSQPQHF. CDR3 sequence (DNA): TGTGCCACCCGAGGACAGTTGAGTCAGCCCCAGCATTTT. The chain combines TRBV14 with TRBJ1-5; D possibly corresponds to TRBD1 (6 bases). The CDR3 runs 13 residues. V shed 10 bases and J shed 6 bases, with 16 bases lying between them. The V gene's germline CDR1 is SGHDN and CDR2 FVKESK.

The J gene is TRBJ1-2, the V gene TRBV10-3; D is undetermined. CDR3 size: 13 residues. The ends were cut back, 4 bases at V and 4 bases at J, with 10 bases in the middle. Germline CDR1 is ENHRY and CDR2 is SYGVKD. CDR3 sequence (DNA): TGTGCCATCAGTGCGGGGTACGGCTATGGCTACACCTTC. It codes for CAISAGYGYGYTF.

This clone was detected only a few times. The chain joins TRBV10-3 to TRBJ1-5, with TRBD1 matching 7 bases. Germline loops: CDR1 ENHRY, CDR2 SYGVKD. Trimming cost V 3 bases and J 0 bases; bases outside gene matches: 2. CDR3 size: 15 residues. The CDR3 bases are TGTGCCATCAGTGACTCAGGGGGTAGCAATCAGCCCCAGCATTTT. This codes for CAISDSGGSNQPQHF.

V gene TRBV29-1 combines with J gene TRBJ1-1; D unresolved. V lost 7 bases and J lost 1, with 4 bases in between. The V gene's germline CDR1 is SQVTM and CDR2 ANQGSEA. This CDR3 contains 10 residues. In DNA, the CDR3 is TGCAGCGCCGGGAACACTGAAGCTTTCTTT. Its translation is CSAGNTEAFF.